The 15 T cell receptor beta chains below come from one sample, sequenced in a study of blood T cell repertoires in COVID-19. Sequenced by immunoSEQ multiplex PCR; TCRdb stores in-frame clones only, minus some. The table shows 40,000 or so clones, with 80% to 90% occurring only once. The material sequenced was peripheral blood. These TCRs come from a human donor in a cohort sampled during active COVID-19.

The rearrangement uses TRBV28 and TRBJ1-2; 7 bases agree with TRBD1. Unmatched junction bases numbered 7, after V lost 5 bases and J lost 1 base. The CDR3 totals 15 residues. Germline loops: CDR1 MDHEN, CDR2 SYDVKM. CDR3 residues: CASSTPTGNNYGYTF. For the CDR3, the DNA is TGTGCCAGCAGTACTCCGACAGGGAATAACTATGGCTACACCTTC.

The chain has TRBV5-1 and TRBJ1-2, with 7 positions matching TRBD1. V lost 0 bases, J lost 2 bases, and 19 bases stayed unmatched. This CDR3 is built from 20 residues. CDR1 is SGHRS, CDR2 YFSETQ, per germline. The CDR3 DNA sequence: TGCGCCAGCAGCTTGGGAATCAGTGGTTCAACCAGGGGGGTGAACTATGGCTACACCTTC. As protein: CASSLGISGSTRGVNYGYTF.

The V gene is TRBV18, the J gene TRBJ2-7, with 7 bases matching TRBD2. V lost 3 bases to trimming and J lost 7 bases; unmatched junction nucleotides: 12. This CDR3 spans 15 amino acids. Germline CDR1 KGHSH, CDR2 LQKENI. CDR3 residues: CASSPSGVGLGEQYF. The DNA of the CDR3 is TGTGCCAGCTCACCCAGCGGGGTCGGCCTTGGGGAGCAGTACTTC.

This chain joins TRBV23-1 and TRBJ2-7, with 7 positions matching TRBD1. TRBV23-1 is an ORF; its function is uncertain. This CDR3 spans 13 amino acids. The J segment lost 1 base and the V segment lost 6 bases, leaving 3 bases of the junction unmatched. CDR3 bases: TGCGCCAGCAGCCAGGACAGGTCCTACGAGCAGTACTTC. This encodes CASSQDRSYEQYF.

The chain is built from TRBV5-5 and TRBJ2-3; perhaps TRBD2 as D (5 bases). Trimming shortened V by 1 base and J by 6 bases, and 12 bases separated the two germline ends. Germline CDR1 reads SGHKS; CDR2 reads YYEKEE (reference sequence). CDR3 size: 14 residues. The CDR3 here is CASSLFSSSDTQYF. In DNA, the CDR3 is TGTGCCAGCAGCTTGTTCTCTAGCTCTGATACGCAGTATTTT.

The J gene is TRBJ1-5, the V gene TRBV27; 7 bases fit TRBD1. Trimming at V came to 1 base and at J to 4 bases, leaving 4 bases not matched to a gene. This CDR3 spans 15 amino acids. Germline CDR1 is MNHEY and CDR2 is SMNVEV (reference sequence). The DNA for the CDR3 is TGTGCCAGCAGTTTATTGGGGACAGTTAATCAGCCCCAGCATTTT. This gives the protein CASSLLGTVNQPQHF.

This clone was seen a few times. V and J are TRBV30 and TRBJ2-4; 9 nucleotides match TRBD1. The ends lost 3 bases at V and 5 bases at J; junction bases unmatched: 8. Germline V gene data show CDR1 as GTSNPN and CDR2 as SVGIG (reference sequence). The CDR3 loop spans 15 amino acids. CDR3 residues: CAWRRRDRAQNIQYF. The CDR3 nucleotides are TGTGCCTGGAGACGCCGGGACAGGGCTCAAAACATTCAGTACTTC. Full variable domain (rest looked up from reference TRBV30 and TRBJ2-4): SQTIHQWPATLVQPVGSPLSLECTVEGTSNPNLYWYRQAAGRGLQLLFYSVGIGQISSEVPQNLSASRPQDRQFILSSKKLLLSDSGFYLCAWRRRDRAQNIQYFGAGTRLSVL.

CDR3 nucleotides: TGTGCCAGCACCGCCTCGGAGTACGGGGAGCTGTTTTTT. This gives the protein CASTASEYGELFF. The gene calls are TRBV9 and TRBJ2-2; no clear D. This CDR3 comprises 13 residues. The V gene's germline CDR1 is SGDLS and CDR2 YYNGEE. Between the trimmed V and J ends, which lost 6 bases and 7 bases, there was a span of 13 bases.

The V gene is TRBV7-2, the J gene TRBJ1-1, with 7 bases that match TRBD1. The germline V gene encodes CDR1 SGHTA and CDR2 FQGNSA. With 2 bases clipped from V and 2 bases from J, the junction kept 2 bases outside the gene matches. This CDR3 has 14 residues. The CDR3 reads CASSLQGGNTEAFF. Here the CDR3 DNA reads TGTGCCAGCAGCTTACAGGGGGGCAACACTGAAGCTTTCTTT.

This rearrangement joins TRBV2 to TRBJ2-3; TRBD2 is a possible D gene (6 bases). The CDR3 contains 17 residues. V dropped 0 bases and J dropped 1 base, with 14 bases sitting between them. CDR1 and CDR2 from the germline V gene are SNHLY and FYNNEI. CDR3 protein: CASSEARVAAGTDTQYF. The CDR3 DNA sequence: TGTGCCAGCAGTGAAGCCCGAGTAGCGGCCGGCACAGATACGCAGTATTTT.

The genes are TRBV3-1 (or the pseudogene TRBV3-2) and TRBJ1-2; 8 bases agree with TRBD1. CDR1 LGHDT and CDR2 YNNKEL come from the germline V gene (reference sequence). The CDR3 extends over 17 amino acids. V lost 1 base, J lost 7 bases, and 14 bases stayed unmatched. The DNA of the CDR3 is TGTGCCAGCAGCCAAGTTCTAGGGCAGGGGGCGTCTAGTGGCTACACCTTC. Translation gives CASSQVLGQGASSGYTF.

Here the CDR3 reads CASSGRGRPQETQYF. The CDR3 DNA reads TGTGCCAGTAGTGGCAGGGGGCGACCGCAAGAGACCCAGTACTTC. This chain uses TRBV19 with TRBJ2-5, with 8 nucleotides matching TRBD1. Germline CDR1 is LNHDA and CDR2 is SQIVND (reference sequence). The CDR3 extends over 15 amino acids. Trimming cost V 5 bases and J 2 bases; bases outside gene matches: 7.

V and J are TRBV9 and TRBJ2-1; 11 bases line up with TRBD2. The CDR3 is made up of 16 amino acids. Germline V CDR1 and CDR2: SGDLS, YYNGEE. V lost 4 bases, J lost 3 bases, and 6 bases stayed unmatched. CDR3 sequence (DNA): TGTGCCAGCAGCTCACGGGGACTAGCGGTCTACAATGAGCAGTTCTTC. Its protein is CASSSRGLAVYNEQFF.

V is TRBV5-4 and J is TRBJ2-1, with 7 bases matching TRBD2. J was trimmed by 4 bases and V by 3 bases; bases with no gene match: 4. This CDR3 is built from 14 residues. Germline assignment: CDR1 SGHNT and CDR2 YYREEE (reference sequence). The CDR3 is CASSSAGLYNEQFF. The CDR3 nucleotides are TGTGCCAGCAGCTCAGCGGGACTTTACAATGAGCAGTTCTTC.

For the CDR3, the DNA is TGTGCCAGCAGCTCAACACCGAATCAGCCCCAGCATTTT. Protein sequence: CASSSTPNQPQHF. The chain combines TRBV27 with TRBJ1-5; no reliable D call. Trimming took off 6 bases at V and 4 bases at J, with 10 bases between the two ends. The CDR3 has 13 residues. Germline CDR1 MNHEY, CDR2 SMNVEV (reference sequence).